This T cell receptor beta chain comes out of a study of early T cells in non-severe SARS-CoV-2 infection. Via MiXCR, TCRdb re-called the 5' RACE reads, giving one row per CDR3 protein. The repertoire holds around 35,000 distinct CDR3 sequences, 5.9% seen once, with approximately 4.6% in the top ten. Germline CDR1 SEHNR, CDR2 FQNEAQ (reference sequence). With V trimmed by 5 bases and J by 0 bases, 11 bases remained unmatched. CDR3 size: 18 residues. This clonotype was detected only a few times. The sequencing input was whole blood. The clonotype originates from an adult who was a healthcare worker with PCR-confirmed SARS-CoV-2 infection or an uninfected control (not recorded which). The chain has TRBV7-9 and TRBJ1-5, with 9 bases fitting TRBD1. The chain's CDR3 is CASSRDREGKNSNQPQHF. Written as DNA, the CDR3 is TGTGCCAGCAGCCGGGACAGGGAAGGGAAAAATAGCAATCAGCCCCAGCATTTT.